This T cell receptor (beta chain) was captured by sequencing in a study of identical twins. Regarding the study as a whole: The more abundant beta clonotypes in cord blood had fewer insertions, and memory repertoires did not show this.

TCRdb analysed the 5' RACE reads with MiXCR anew, one entry per CDR3 protein. The sample consists of approximately 260,000 distinct CDR3 sequences, approximately 8.6% of them appearing once. The CDR3 extends over 13 amino acids. V was clipped by 6 bases and J by 0 bases; unmatched bases: 5. CDR1 and CDR2 (germline): SQVTM, ANQGSEA. Note on this clonotype: Its antigen is not known.

This same sample was also taken into another study, of yellow fever vaccine responses in identical twins.

The sequence was obtained from a woman between 18 and 30 years old in good health. The source material was CD8+ T cells sorted from blood. The gene calls are TRBV29-1 and TRBJ2-7, with 7 bases lining up with TRBD1. The CDR3 reads CSVRTGDSYEQYF. The CDR3 DNA follows: TGCAGCGTCCGGACAGGTGACTCCTACGAGCAGTACTTC.